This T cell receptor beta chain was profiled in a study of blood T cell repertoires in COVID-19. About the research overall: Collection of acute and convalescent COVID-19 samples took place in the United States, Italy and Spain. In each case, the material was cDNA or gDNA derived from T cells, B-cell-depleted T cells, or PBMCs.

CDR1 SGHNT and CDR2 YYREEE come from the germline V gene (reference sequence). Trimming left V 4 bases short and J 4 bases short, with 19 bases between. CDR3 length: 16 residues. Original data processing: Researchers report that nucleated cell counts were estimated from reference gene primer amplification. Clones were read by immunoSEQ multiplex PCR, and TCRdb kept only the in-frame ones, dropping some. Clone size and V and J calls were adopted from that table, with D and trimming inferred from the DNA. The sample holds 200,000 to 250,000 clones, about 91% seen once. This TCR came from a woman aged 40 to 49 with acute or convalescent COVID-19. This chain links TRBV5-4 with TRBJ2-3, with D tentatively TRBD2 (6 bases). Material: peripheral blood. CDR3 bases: TGTGCCAGCAGCCGACGGACTGCGGGGCGCGCAGATACGCAGTATTTT. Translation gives CASSRRTAGRADTQYF.